One T cell receptor (beta chain) is described in this entry. Its antigen is unknown. The entry originates in a study of cytomegalovirus exposure and HLA in healthy donors. General study findings and limits: After further analysis at a later stage, some 15,000 TCR beta sequences were associated with HLA alleles at 0.05 false discovery rate. Presence/absence analyses assumed roughly uniform sequencing depth across donors, which may not hold. An analysis that came later showed most CMV-associated TCR beta chains appearing HLA-restricted.

The CDR3 consists of 15 residues. Germline-derived CDR1 and CDR2 are MNHEY and SVGAGI. Losses at the gene ends were 3 bases for V and 9 bases for J; bases not matched to a gene: 6. 13 Jbeta primers and 60 Vbeta primers were used for the PCR. Original methodology: An analysis performed later counted around 86 million unique TCR beta chains (approximately 12 million of them shared). The table came from immunoSEQ multiplex PCR; TCRdb's copy has only in-frame clones and leaves some out. Clonal size and the V and J genes are those of that table, whereas D and trimming came from the DNA. The data hold approximately 140,000 clones, with over 70% observed a single time.

The sequencing input was PBMCs. This clonotype was obtained from a woman in her 40s in good health and CMV-seropositive. The chain is built from TRBV6-5 and TRBJ2-1; TRBD2 agrees at 12 bases. The CDR3 DNA follows: TGTGCCAGCAGTTATCTAGCGGGGGGGTTCACTGAGCAGTTCTTC. This translates into CASSYLAGGFTEQFF.